These 27 T cell receptor beta chains were sequenced from one sample in a study of human T cells and chemical hapten exposure. Sample time point: patch test 2, 6 weeks after DPC sensitization. Treatment specified: therapeutic diphenylcyclopropenone sensitization with weekly scalp DPC. TCRdb itself ran the RACE reads through MiXCR, one entry per CDR3 protein. Of a few hundred thousand distinct CDR3 sequences in the sample, roughly 6% were seen once. The source was whole blood, collected in connection with sensitization to the hapten diphenylcyclopropenone (DPC). The receptors originated from a woman aged 18-29 years with alopecia areata. Some clones in this sample may be carry-over from other donors' samples.

The chain recombines TRBV2 with TRBJ2-3, with D possibly called TRBD1 or TRBD2 (5 bases each). Germline V CDR1 and CDR2: SNHLY, FYNNEI. The CDR3 totals 13 residues. The V end lost 3 bases, the J end lost 7 bases, and 11 bases lay between the germline ends. This CDR3 reads CASSDEGLNTQYF. CDR3 bases: TGTGCCAGCAGTGATGAGGGGTTAAATACGCAGTATTTT.

This clonotype appeared a few times. This rearrangement joins TRBV14 to TRBJ2-6, with 7 bases aligning to TRBD1. Germline V gene lookup returns CDR1 SGHDN and CDR2 FVKESK. The CDR3 length is 17 residues. V lost 1 base, J lost 4 bases, and 7 bases stayed unmatched. In nucleotides, the CDR3 is TGTGCCAGCAGCCAAGGAGGGGGCCTTCTGGGGGCCAACGTCCTGACTTTC. It specifies CASSQGGGLLGANVLTF.

In its sample, this clonotype was seen many times. This rearrangement joins TRBV4-2 to TRBJ1-1, with D hard to call. The CDR3 has 15 amino acids. Per germline, CDR1 LGHNA and CDR2 YNFKEQ. Trimming shortened V by 2 bases and J by 7 bases, and 17 bases separated the two germline ends. CDR3 sequence (DNA): TGTGCCAGCAGCCAAATGAAAGGCGAGTTCGGTGAAGCTTTCTTT. This codes for CASSQMKGEFGEAFF.

The chain recombines TRBV6-5 with TRBJ1-1, with unresolved D. V lost 0 bases, J lost 2 bases, and 13 bases lay in between. CDR3 length equals 16 residues. Germline assignment: CDR1 MNHEY and CDR2 SVGAGI. The CDR3 here is CASSYSLFEGNTEAFF. The CDR3 nucleotides read TGTGCCAGCAGTTACTCGCTCTTTGAGGGAAACACTGAAGCTTTCTTT.

This clonotype has a handful of counts. The chain employs TRBV27 and TRBJ1-6; no firm D call. The CDR3 sequence is 16 residues long. CDR1 is MNHEY, CDR2 SMNVEV, per germline (reference sequence). Trimming cost V 4 bases and J 2 bases, with 12 bases left between them. The CDR3 DNA reads TGTGCCAGCAGTTCGATCCGTACCACCTATAATTCACCCCTCCACTTT. Translating gives CASSSIRTTYNSPLHF.

This rearrangement joins TRBV12-3 or TRBV12-4 to TRBJ2-3; the match to TRBD2 covers 7 bases. The V segment lost 2 bases and the J segment 1 base; nucleotides outside the gene matches: 9. The CDR3 extends over 17 amino acids. This CDR3 reads CASSLRASGYRTDTQYF. The CDR3 region has the DNA TGTGCCAGCAGTTTAAGGGCTAGCGGTTATCGCACAGATACGCAGTATTTT.

This clonotype was recorded many times. The V and J genes are TRBV29-1 and TRBJ2-7; TRBD1 might be the D (5 bases). The CDR3 runs to 12 residues. The germline CDR1 and CDR2 sequences are SQVTM and ANQGSEA. The V end lost 4 bases, the J end lost 3 bases, and 10 bases lay between the germline ends. The chain's CDR3 is CSVASRDYEQYF. The CDR3 nucleotides are TGCAGCGTTGCTTCCAGGGACTACGAGCAGTACTTC.

The rearrangement links TRBV18 to TRBJ1-4, with D perhaps TRBD1 (6 bases). V was shortened by 9 bases and J by 4 bases, with 18 bases between the two germline ends. Germline V gives CDR1 KGHSH, CDR2 LQKENI. The CDR3 is made up of 15 amino acids. CDR3 sequence: CASSNPGHSNEKLFF. The CDR3 DNA reads as TGTGCCAGTTCGAATCCGGGACATAGTAATGAAAAACTGTTTTTT.

This clonotype was recorded at least ten times. The V and J genes are TRBV12-3 or TRBV12-4 and TRBJ1-5; no clear D gene. The CDR3 is 15 amino acids. Trimming cost V 1 base and J 0 bases, with 7 bases left between them. CDR3 nucleotides: TGTGCCAGCAGTTTAGGGTTATATAGCAATCAGCCCCAGCATTTT. This sequence encodes CASSLGLYSNQPQHF.

This clonotype was recorded many times. The genes are TRBV4-3 and TRBJ1-6; possible D gene TRBD1, 5 bases. Deletions cut 0 bases from V and 8 bases from J, with 11 bases between. The CDR3 totals 15 residues. The germline CDR1 and CDR2 sequences are LGHNA and YSLEER. DNA for the CDR3: TGCGCCAGCAGCCAAGAGTGGGGGGGGGATTCACCCCTCCACTTT. The encoded protein is CASSQEWGGDSPLHF.

The chain is built from TRBV15 and TRBJ1-5; TRBD1 is a possible D gene (5 bases). The CDR3 is 15 amino acids. Germline V gene data show CDR1 as LNHNV and CDR2 as YYDKDF (reference sequence). The germline V and J ends were trimmed by 4 bases and 6 bases, with 16 bases remaining between them. The CDR3 DNA follows: TGTGCCACCAGCACTACCAGCGGGGCCGCTCAGCCCCAGCATTTT. Translated, it gives CATSTTSGAAQPQHF.

This clonotype occurred a few times. This chain links TRBV3-1 with TRBJ2-3; TRBD2 matches at 7 bases. Germline V lookup: CDR1 LGHDT, CDR2 YNNKEL (reference sequence). V shed 1 base and J 5 bases; nucleotides not matched to a gene: 6. The CDR3 consists of 15 residues. CDR3 amino acids: CASSQVRSGGDTQYF. The CDR3 coding sequence is TGTGCCAGCAGCCAAGTCCGCTCGGGGGGAGATACGCAGTATTTT.

The table lists this clonotype with a few counts. The chain employs TRBV6-1 and TRBJ1-2; tentative D call: TRBD1 (6 bases). Germline V CDR1 and CDR2: MNHNS, SASEGT. The CDR3 is made up of 16 amino acids. The V end was cut by 2 bases, the J end by 4 bases, with 17 bases between. The CDR3 DNA follows: TGTGCCAGCAGTGAATTTCGGGGGGCATCGGGCTATGGCTACACCTTC. This codes for CASSEFRGASGYGYTF.

V and J are TRBV27 and TRBJ2-5, with 7 bases fitting TRBD2. The junction had 11 bases not matched to a gene; V was cut back by 8 bases and J by 2 bases. The CDR3 loop spans 15 amino acids. Germline CDR1 MNHEY, CDR2 SMNVEV (reference sequence). CDR3 bases: TGTGCCAGCGGAACCCAAGCGGGGAGGCAAGAGACCCAGTACTTC. Its protein is CASGTQAGRQETQYF.

This clonotype appeared a few times. CDR3 DNA sequence: TGTGCCAGCACCCTTAGGGGGGCAGATACGCAGTATTTT. Translation: CASTLRGADTQYF. The genes are TRBV7-2 and TRBJ2-3, with D possibly being TRBD1 or TRBD2 (6 bases each). Germline V lookup: CDR1 SGHTA, CDR2 FQGNSA. Trimming pared 7 bases from V and 4 bases from J, leaving 12 bases between. This CDR3 spans 13 amino acids.

This clonotype was observed a handful of times. The V and J genes are TRBV10-3 and TRBJ2-5, with TRBD2 matching over 14 bases. V lost 6 bases and J lost 5; bases outside the gene matches: 5. Looked up from germline, CDR1 is ENHRY and CDR2 is SYGVKD. There are 15 residues in the CDR3. The CDR3 DNA is TGTGCCATCAGGACTAGCGGGGGGGCCAGTGAGACCCAGTACTTC. It is translated as CAIRTSGGASETQYF.

This clonotype has a count of ten or more. This chain links TRBV29-1 with TRBJ1-1; 7 bases are shared with TRBD1. After removal of 7 bases from V and 2 bases from J, the junction contained 10 bases not matched to a gene. This CDR3 contains 14 residues. Germline V gene sequence: CDR1 SQVTM, CDR2 ANQGSEA. The CDR3 DNA sequence: TGCAGCGCAATCAGGGGACAGAGAAACACTGAAGCTTTCTTT. It encodes CSAIRGQRNTEAFF.

This clonotype was found many times. The V call is TRBV6-2 or TRBV6-3, the J call TRBJ1-6; 7 bases are a match to TRBD1. The germline gives CDR1 MNHEY, CDR2 SVGEGT. The CDR3 is 15 amino acids. The J segment lost 7 bases and the V segment lost 4 bases, leaving 7 bases of the junction unmatched. CDR3 region: CASSSADRANSPLHF. The CDR3 DNA reads TGTGCCAGCAGTTCGGCCGACAGGGCCAATTCACCCCTCCACTTT.

The chain carries TRBV7-8 and TRBJ2-4; the match to TRBD1 covers 8 bases. V dropped 5 bases and J dropped 0; count of bases not matched to a gene: 12. CDR1 and CDR2 from the germline V gene are SGHVS and FQNEAQ. This CDR3 is built from 18 residues. CDR3 sequence reads: CASSPLRTGSIAKNIQYF. CDR3 DNA sequence: TGTGCCAGCAGCCCGCTTAGGACAGGGAGTATAGCCAAAAACATTCAGTACTTC.

This chain uses TRBV3-1 with TRBJ1-1; D ambiguous. The CDR3 sequence is 14 residues long. CDR1 LGHDT and CDR2 YNNKEL come from the germline V gene (reference sequence). V lost 5 bases and J lost 2, with 12 bases in between. CDR3 DNA: TGTGCCAGCAGCTCTTGGGGTGCCAACACTGAAGCTTTCTTT. Its protein is CASSSWGANTEAFF.

The table lists this clonotype with a few counts. This rearrangement joins TRBV6-4 to TRBJ2-6; 8 nucleotides line up with TRBD1. J was trimmed by 7 bases and V by 0 bases; bases with no gene match: 2. CDR1 is MRHNA and CDR2 is SNTAGT in the germline V gene. The CDR3 sequence is 15 residues long. The CDR3 DNA is TGTGCCAGCAGTGACTCCGACAGGGGAGCCAACGTCCTGACTTTC. It yields the protein CASSDSDRGANVLTF.

The table lists this clonotype with many counts. The J gene is TRBJ1-1, the V gene TRBV18; D may be TRBD1 (5 bases). The CDR3 sequence is 14 residues long. Trimming stripped 6 bases from V and 11 bases from J, with 22 bases between. Germline V gene sequence: CDR1 KGHSH, CDR2 LQKENI. The CDR3 bases are TGTGCCAGCTCCCAGTCCCCCGGGGCCTACGAGGCTTTCTTT. Translating gives CASSQSPGAYEAFF.

At least ten counts were recorded for this clonotype. The chain couples TRBV14 to TRBJ2-7; D gene uncertain. Trimming pared 0 bases from V and 10 bases from J, leaving 10 bases between. CDR1 is SGHDN, CDR2 FVKESK, per germline. The CDR3 runs 12 residues. Here the CDR3 DNA reads TGTGCCAGCAGCCAAGATCGTCGGGTACAGTACTTC. Its protein product is CASSQDRRVQYF.

The CDR3 DNA sequence: TGTGCCAGCAGCCGAACAGGAGTGAACACCGGGGAGCTGTTTTTT. It is translated as CASSRTGVNTGELFF. This rearrangement joins TRBV6-5 to TRBJ2-2, with D perhaps TRBD1 (5 bases). V dropped 6 bases and J dropped 1 base, with 12 bases sitting between them. Germline assignment: CDR1 MNHEY and CDR2 SVGAGI. The CDR3 loop spans 15 amino acids.

V gene TRBV5-1 combines with J gene TRBJ2-7; 7 bases fit TRBD1. V was pared by 5 bases and J by 3 bases, with 8 bases of the junction left unmatched. CDR1 is SGHRS and CDR2 is YFSETQ in the germline V gene. This CDR3 has 14 residues. The CDR3 nucleotides are TGCGCCAGCAGTTCAATCGGGGACAGCTACGAGCAGTACTTC. Residues: CASSSIGDSYEQYF.

There are many counts of this clonotype. The chain combines TRBV5-1 with TRBJ2-5; D may be TRBD2 (5 bases). The V and J ends lost 6 bases and 5 bases respectively, with 17 bases between them. CDR1 is SGHRS and CDR2 is YFSETQ in the germline V gene. This CDR3 is 14 amino acids long. The CDR3 loop is CASNIEGRSETQYF. As DNA, the CDR3 is TGCGCCAGCAACATCGAGGGCCGTTCGGAGACCCAGTACTTC.

V is TRBV18 and J is TRBJ2-3; the D is unclear. V was trimmed by 3 bases and J by 3 bases, leaving 10 bases between them. This CDR3 is built from 14 residues. CDR1 and CDR2 from the germline V gene are KGHSH and LQKENI. This CDR3 is CASSPDATTDTQYF. The CDR3 nucleotides are TGTGCCAGCTCACCTGACGCGACTACAGATACGCAGTATTTT.